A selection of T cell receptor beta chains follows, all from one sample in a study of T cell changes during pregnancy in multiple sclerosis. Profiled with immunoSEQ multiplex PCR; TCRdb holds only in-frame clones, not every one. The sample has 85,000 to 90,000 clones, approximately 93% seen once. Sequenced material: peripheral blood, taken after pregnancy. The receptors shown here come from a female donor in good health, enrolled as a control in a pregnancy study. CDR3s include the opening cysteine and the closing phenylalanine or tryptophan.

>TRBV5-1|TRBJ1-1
CASSLQGEVTEAFF
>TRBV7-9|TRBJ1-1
CASSLARGIPEAFF
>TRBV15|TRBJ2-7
CATSRVRQGTGEQYF
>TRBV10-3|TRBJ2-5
CAISEGLHTQETQYF
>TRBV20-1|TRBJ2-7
CSARGPYEQYF
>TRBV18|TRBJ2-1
CASSQAVSSYNEQFF
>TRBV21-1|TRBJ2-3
CASMTGGGRLRGDTQYF
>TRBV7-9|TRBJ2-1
CASSLGGVDEQFF
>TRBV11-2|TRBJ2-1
CASSLASSLAGYYNEQFF
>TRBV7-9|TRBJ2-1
CASSPRTSGRAILGGEQFF
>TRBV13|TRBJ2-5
CASSLLAGWETQYF
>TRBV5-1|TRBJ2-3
CASSLETGFTTDTQYF
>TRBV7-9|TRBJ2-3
CASSLVGQGRDTQYF
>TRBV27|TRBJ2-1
CASSLLLSYNEQFF
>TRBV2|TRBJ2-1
CASIQRGSSEQFF
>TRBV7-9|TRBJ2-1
CASSLPWEGQNEQFF
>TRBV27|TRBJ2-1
CASSLTSGYNEQFF
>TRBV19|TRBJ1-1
CASSTRDRGSKNTEAFF
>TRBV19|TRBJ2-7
CASSTLGGVVEQYF
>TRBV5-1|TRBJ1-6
CASSLEQFNSPLHF
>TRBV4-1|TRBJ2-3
CASSQDVRNGWDTQYF
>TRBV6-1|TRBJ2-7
CASFSGTNVYEQYF
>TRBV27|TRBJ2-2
CASSPTGPTGELFF
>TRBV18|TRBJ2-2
CASSAATNTGELFF
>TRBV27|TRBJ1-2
CASSISRTGGIVSGYTF
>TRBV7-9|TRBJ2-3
CASSPGTGGVDTQYF
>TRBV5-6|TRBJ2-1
CASSWADWSREQFF
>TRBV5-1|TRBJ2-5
CASSLGASGKQETQYF
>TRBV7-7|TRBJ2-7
CASSSRGGASGSTSYEQYF
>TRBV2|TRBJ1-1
CASSENRNTEAFF
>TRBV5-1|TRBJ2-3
CASSTTPGDTQYF
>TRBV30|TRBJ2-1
CAWGEREQFF
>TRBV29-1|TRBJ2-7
CSVEVWVSSSYEQYF
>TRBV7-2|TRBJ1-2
CASSPRDRVVMGYGYTF
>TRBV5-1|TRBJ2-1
CASSMDSREQFF
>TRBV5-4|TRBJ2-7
CASSSIAQEAYEQYF
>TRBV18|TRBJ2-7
CASSPTASRYEQYF
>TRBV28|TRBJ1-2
CASRMAGVYGYTF
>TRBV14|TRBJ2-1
CASSQVWGGEQFF
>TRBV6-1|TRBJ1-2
CASSEVGEPYGYTF
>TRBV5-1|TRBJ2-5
CASSLGQQETQYF
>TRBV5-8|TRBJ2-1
CASSLGTSGRNEQFF
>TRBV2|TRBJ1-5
CASNRGSNSNQPQHF
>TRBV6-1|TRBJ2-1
CASRELAFGEQFF
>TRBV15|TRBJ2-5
CATSRDRSGALTQYF
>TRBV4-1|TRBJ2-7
CASSQGSAGGYEQYF
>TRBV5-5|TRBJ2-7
CASSLTGQVKVHEQYF
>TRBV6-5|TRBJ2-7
CASSLTSGESYEQYF
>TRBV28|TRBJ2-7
CASKPGLADYEQYF
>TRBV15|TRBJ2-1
CATSSSSSGLSYNEQFF
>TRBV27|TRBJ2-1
CASSLYPLPSSYNEQFF
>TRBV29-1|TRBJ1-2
CSVGGDYGYTF
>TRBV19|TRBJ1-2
CASRDREKGYTF
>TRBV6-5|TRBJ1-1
CASSYLNGQGLEAFF
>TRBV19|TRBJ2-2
CASSIRASGYTGELFF